This entry lists 18 T cell receptor beta chains sequenced from one sample in a study of blood T cell repertoires in COVID-19. The repertoire was sequenced with immunoSEQ multiplex PCR; TCRdb's copy has only in-frame clones and lacks some. The sample lists under 200,000 clones, 81% seen once, with about 5.7% in the top ten. What was sequenced was PBMCs or T cells enriched from blood (not recorded which). The receptors here all came from a woman aged 40 to 49 with acute COVID-19.

The chain joins TRBV18 to TRBJ1-2; D is possibly TRBD1 (5 bases). V was trimmed by 4 bases and J by 5 bases, leaving 8 bases between them. The CDR3 has 12 amino acids. Looked up from germline, CDR1 is KGHSH and CDR2 is LQKENI. Here the CDR3 DNA reads TGTGCCAGCTCACAGCCAGGGTATGGCTACACCTTC. It translates to CASSQPGYGYTF.

This sequence joins TRBV30 and TRBJ2-7; D not certain. The germline V gene encodes CDR1 GTSNPN and CDR2 SVGIG (reference sequence). The germline V and J ends were trimmed by 2 bases and 4 bases, with 6 bases remaining between them. The length of the CDR3 is 11 residues. CDR3 sequence (DNA): TGTGCCTGGAGTCACATGTACGAGCAGTACTTC. This codes for CAWSHMYEQYF.

This chain joins TRBV11-3 and TRBJ2-1; 7 nucleotides match TRBD2. The CDR3 has 16 residues. The trim removed 5 bases at V and 2 bases at J, leaving 9 bases unmatched. The V gene's germline CDR1 is SGHNT and CDR2 YENEEA. The CDR3 here is CASSEILAVPYNEQFF. The CDR3 DNA is TGTGCCAGCAGCGAAATCCTAGCGGTTCCCTACAATGAGCAGTTCTTC.

This clone showed up just once. CDR3 sequence reads: CASSPSGNIQYF. The CDR3 DNA reads TGTGCCAGCAGCCCGTCCGGGAACATTCAGTACTTC. The J gene is TRBJ2-4, the V gene TRBV7-9; D is unclear. CDR1 is SEHNR and CDR2 is FQNEAQ in the germline V gene (reference sequence). V was shortened by 5 bases and J by 7 bases, with 9 bases between the two germline ends. This CDR3 contains 12 residues.

This clone appeared a few times. This sequence joins TRBV7-6 and TRBJ2-2; D remains unclear. V was cut by 1 base and J by 0 bases, with 6 bases left in between. This CDR3 region has 15 residues. The germline gives CDR1 SGHVS, CDR2 FNYEAQ. For the CDR3, the DNA is TGTGCCAGCAGCTTAGTTTCAGCGAACACCGGGGAGCTGTTTTTT. As protein: CASSLVSANTGELFF.

This clone turned up a few times. V usage is TRBV4-2 and J usage is TRBJ2-3, with D unresolved. Germline values: CDR1 LGHNA, CDR2 YNFKEQ. The CDR3 has 14 residues. Trimming removed 4 bases from V and 0 bases from J, with 8 bases in between. The CDR3 spells CASSLGASTDTQYF. For the CDR3, the DNA is TGTGCCAGCAGCCTAGGAGCTAGCACAGATACGCAGTATTTT.

This chain connects TRBV30 to TRBJ2-1; 7 bases are a match to TRBD2. Germline assignment: CDR1 GTSNPN and CDR2 SVGIG (reference sequence). J lost 7 bases, V lost 0 bases, and 3 bases had no gene match. The CDR3 is made up of 13 amino acids. The CDR3 nucleotides are TGTGCCTGGAGTGTAGGACTAGGGAATGAGCAGTTCTTC. This encodes CAWSVGLGNEQFF.

This chain links TRBV2 with TRBJ1-2, with TRBD1 matching 9 bases. The CDR3 runs 15 residues. J gave up 0 bases and V 4 bases, and 3 bases lay outside the gene matches. CDR1 and CDR2 from the germline V gene are SNHLY and FYNNEI. CDR3 bases: TGTGCCAGCAGTGGAAGGACAGGGGCTAACTATGGCTACACCTTC. Translating gives CASSGRTGANYGYTF.

The gene calls are TRBV7-9 and TRBJ2-7; TRBD2 matches 11 bases. Losses at the gene ends were 2 bases for V and 6 bases for J; bases not matched to a gene: 12. Germline V CDR1 and CDR2: SEHNR, FQNEAQ (reference sequence). This CDR3 spans 17 amino acids. CDR3 region: CASSLLAGTSGGGEQYV. Written as DNA, the CDR3 is TGTGCCAGCAGCTTATTAGCCGGGACTAGCGGTGGCGGCGAGCAGTACGTC.

This chain uses TRBV30 with TRBJ2-5; 10 bases align to TRBD1. V shed 2 bases and J 1 base; nucleotides not matched to a gene: 4. The CDR3 consists of 15 residues. CDR1 is GTSNPN and CDR2 is SVGIG in the germline V gene (reference sequence). For the CDR3, the DNA is TGTGCCTGGAGTCCGGGACAGGGGAGCCAAGAGACCCAGTACTTC. Protein sequence: CAWSPGQGSQETQYF.

This chain links TRBV11-2 with TRBJ1-4, with 8 bases identical to TRBD1. Germline V lookup: CDR1 SGHAT, CDR2 FQNNGV. V lost 3 bases, J lost 8 bases, and 5 bases stayed unmatched. The CDR3 has 14 residues. This CDR3 is CASSFQGAEEKLFF. CDR3 DNA sequence: TGTGCCAGCAGCTTCCAGGGGGCGGAGGAAAAACTGTTTTTT.

In this sample, this clone turned up once. The chain joins TRBV7-9 to TRBJ1-2; 8 positions agree with TRBD1. V gave up 4 bases and J gave up 2 bases; unmatched junction bases: 3. CDR3 length: 14 residues. Germline V gene sequence: CDR1 SEHNR, CDR2 FQNEAQ (reference sequence). CDR3 region: CASSSTGENYGYTF. In DNA form, the CDR3 reads TGTGCCAGCAGCTCGACAGGGGAGAACTATGGCTACACCTTC.

This chain uses TRBV20-1 with TRBJ1-1; D not resolved. The V end was cut by 5 bases, the J end by 4 bases, with 14 bases between. Germline CDR1 reads DFQATT; CDR2 reads SNEGSKA (reference sequence). This CDR3 is 13 amino acids long. The CDR3 sequence: CSAGASPSTEAFF. CDR3 DNA: TGCAGTGCTGGTGCGTCCCCGTCCACTGAAGCTTTCTTT.

The chain uses TRBV4-1 and TRBJ2-5; 9 positions agree with TRBD2. There are 18 residues in the CDR3. Looked up from germline, CDR1 is MGHRA and CDR2 is YSYEKL. Trimming at V came to 5 bases and at J to 0 bases, leaving 13 bases not matched to a gene. The CDR3 sequence is CASSYFTSGPGNQETQYF. The CDR3 DNA reads TGCGCCAGCAGCTACTTTACTAGCGGGCCAGGCAACCAAGAGACCCAGTACTTC.

This chain connects TRBV19 to TRBJ1-2; the D is unclear. The CDR3 covers 14 residues. Germline V gene lookup returns CDR1 LNHDA and CDR2 SQIVND (reference sequence). The V gene lost 6 bases and the J gene lost 0 bases, with 11 bases spanning the gap. The CDR3 region has the DNA TGTGCCAGTAGAGTGTCGGTGACTAACTATGGCTACACCTTC. As protein: CASRVSVTNYGYTF.

The chain combines TRBV24-1 with TRBJ2-2; 7 nucleotides match TRBD1. The germline CDR1 and CDR2 sequences are KGHDR and SFDVKD. V lost 3 bases and J lost 3; bases outside the gene matches: 12. The CDR3 has 18 residues. The CDR3 DNA sequence: TGTGCCACCAGTGATCCTCGCCCGCGACAGGGATACACCGGGGAGCTGTTTTTT. This gives the protein CATSDPRPRQGYTGELFF.

The chain is built from TRBV3-1 (or the pseudogene TRBV3-2) and TRBJ2-3; TRBD1 matches 10 bases. The CDR3 spans 17 residues. J was trimmed by 3 bases and V by 0 bases; bases with no gene match: 6. From germline, CDR1 is LGHDT and CDR2 YNNKEL (reference sequence). This CDR3 is CASSQETGTGVTDTQYF. For the CDR3, the DNA is TGTGCCAGCAGCCAAGAAACCGGGACAGGGGTGACAGATACGCAGTATTTT.

The chain combines TRBV18 with TRBJ1-1, with a possible D match to TRBD1 (6 bases). The CDR3 consists of 13 residues. Trimming shortened V by 3 bases and J by 5 bases, and 10 bases separated the two germline ends. Germline V gives CDR1 KGHSH, CDR2 LQKENI. The CDR3 region is CASSPQDRTEAFF. The CDR3 coding sequence is TGTGCCAGCTCACCCCAGGACAGAACTGAAGCTTTCTTT.